The 8 T cell receptor beta chains below all came from one sample that was sequenced in a study of cytomegalovirus exposure and HLA in healthy donors. A multiplex PCR was run with 60 Vbeta primers and 13 Jbeta primers. Clones were sequenced by immunoSEQ multiplex PCR, and TCRdb holds only the in-frame ones, with some missing. This table has 210,000 or so clones, about 85% appearing once. Sequenced: PBMCs. Every receptor here comes from a girl aged 2 to 9 in good health and CMV-seronegative.

The chain combines TRBV5-1 with TRBJ2-7; D gene uncertain. Germline CDR1 and CDR2: SGHRS and YFSETQ. This CDR3 has 12 amino acids. V was trimmed by 3 bases and J by 7 bases, leaving 11 bases between them. This chain's CDR3 is CASSSSGSEQYF. The CDR3 DNA reads TGCGCCAGCAGCTCCTCAGGCTCAGAGCAGTACTTC.

The chain combines TRBV4-1 with TRBJ1-2; TRBD1 matches at 7 bases. Trimming took 1 base from V and 8 from J; bases not matched to a gene: 13. This CDR3 spans 16 amino acids. CDR1 MGHRA and CDR2 YSYEKL come from the germline V gene. CDR3 amino acids: CASSQGGTGQSLGYTF. Written as DNA, the CDR3 is TGCGCCAGCAGCCAAGGGGGAACGGGACAGTCACTAGGCTACACCTTC.

This clone was counted once. The J gene is TRBJ2-7, the V gene TRBV19; 16 nucleotides align to TRBD2. There are 17 residues in the CDR3. V was pared by 6 bases and J by 5 bases, with 10 bases of the junction left unmatched. Germline loops: CDR1 LNHDA, CDR2 SQIVND (reference sequence). The CDR3 coding sequence is TGTGCCAGTAGACGAGGGACTAGCGGGAGGGTTGACGACGAGCAGTACTTC. Translation: CASRRGTSGRVDDEQYF.

V is TRBV5-4 and J is TRBJ2-7, with 10 nucleotides matching TRBD2. V gave up 4 bases and J gave up 2 bases; unmatched junction bases: 9. The V gene's germline CDR1 is SGHNT and CDR2 YYREEE (reference sequence). This CDR3 comprises 16 residues. The CDR3 sequence: CASSRPLAGAPYEQYF. DNA for the CDR3: TGTGCCAGCAGCCGACCGCTAGCGGGGGCCCCCTACGAGCAGTACTTC.

This clone was recorded a few times. The V and J genes are TRBV6-1 and TRBJ2-2, with 7 bases that match TRBD2. Losses at the gene ends were 5 bases for V and 6 bases for J; bases not matched to a gene: 3. Looked up from germline, CDR1 is MNHNS and CDR2 is SASEGT. The CDR3 runs to 13 residues. The DNA of the CDR3 is TGTGCCAGCAGTCCCCTAGCGGCCGGGGAGCTGTTTTTT. This encodes CASSPLAAGELFF.

Notes on this clone: The sample carries other DNA sequences with the same CDR3. This sequence joins TRBV9 and TRBJ2-7; 8 bases align to TRBD1. V lost 0 bases, J lost 4 bases, and 0 bases stayed unmatched. The germline V gene encodes CDR1 SGDLS and CDR2 YYNGEE. The CDR3 sequence is 13 residues long. The CDR3 nucleotides read TGTGCCAGCAGCGTAGACAGGGGGTACGAGCAGTACTTC. The encoded protein is CASSVDRGYEQYF.

This chain links TRBV5-5 with TRBJ2-7; 8 bases line up with TRBD2. The CDR3 is made up of 15 amino acids. Germline CDR1 SGHKS, CDR2 YYEKEE (reference sequence). The trim removed 4 bases at V and 3 bases at J, leaving 9 bases unmatched. The CDR3 sequence is CASSPGSGNRYEQYF. The CDR3 bases are TGTGCCAGCAGCCCCGGTAGCGGGAACCGCTACGAGCAGTACTTC.

The chain carries TRBV15 and TRBJ1-3; D is undetermined. V was trimmed by 3 bases and J by 4 bases, leaving 7 bases between them. This CDR3 has 13 amino acids. CDR1 and CDR2 (germline): LNHNV, YYDKDF (reference sequence). The CDR3 DNA is TGTGCCACCAGCAGCGGCAGGGGAAACACCATATATTTT. Amino acid sequence: CATSSGRGNTIYF.